These 27 T cell receptor beta chains share one sample of origin, sequenced in a study of T cells in Graves' hyperthyroidism and ophthalmopathy. RNA transcripts provided the source from which TCR beta CDR3 regions were amplified. TCR CDR3 regions were first amplified by RT-PCR with HTBI primers. TCRdb reanalysed the multiplex PCR reads using MiXCR and keeps one entry per CDR3 protein. The profile shows over 500,000 distinct CDR3 sequences, 40% to 55% of them singletons. Source material: peripheral blood or thyroid tissue (not recorded which). These receptors were collected from an adult woman with Graves' disease, either hyperthyroidism or ophthalmopathy (not recorded which).

V usage is TRBV20-1 and J usage is TRBJ1-5, with D possibly being TRBD1 (5 bases). Trimming pared 3 bases from V and 11 bases from J, leaving 23 bases between. Germline V gives CDR1 DFQATT, CDR2 SNEGSKA (reference sequence). The CDR3 sequence is 15 residues long. The CDR3 coding sequence is TGCAGTGCTAGGGGAGGGACTAGCGGGATGAGGACCCAGCATTTT. Translation: CSARGGTSGMRTQHF.

This clonotype was detected a few times. The V call is TRBV7-2, the J call TRBJ2-7; D is ambiguous. Germline V gene data show CDR1 as SGHTA and CDR2 as FQGNSA. This CDR3 is built from 12 residues. Trimming took 4 bases from V and 6 from J, leaving 10 bases between them. The DNA of the CDR3 is TGTGCCAGCAGCTCGCAGAGGACCGAGCAGTACTTC. This codes for CASSSQRTEQYF.

This clonotype appeared many times. V usage is TRBV20-1 and J usage is TRBJ2-5; the match to TRBD2 covers 7 bases. Germline CDR1 is DFQATT and CDR2 is SNEGSKA (reference sequence). J was trimmed by 5 bases and V by 3 bases; bases with no gene match: 3. The CDR3 totals 12 residues. DNA of the CDR3: TGCAGTGCTAGGACTAGCCGGGAGACCCAGTACTTC. It is translated as CSARTSRETQYF.

The rearrangement links TRBV19 to TRBJ1-2; possibly TRBD1 for D (5 bases). The germline CDR1 and CDR2 sequences are LNHDA and SQIVND (reference sequence). V lost 5 bases, J lost 5 bases, and 18 bases lay in between. The CDR3 consists of 15 residues. CDR3 protein: CASSYRDGGAYGYTF. In nucleotides, the CDR3 is TGTGCCAGTAGTTACCGGGACGGCGGGGCTTATGGCTACACCTTC.

The chain combines TRBV12-3 or TRBV12-4 with TRBJ1-6, with a possible D match to TRBD1 (6 bases). V was pared by 2 bases and J by 0 bases, with 8 bases between. The CDR3 sequence is 16 residues long. CDR3 DNA sequence: TGTGCCAGCAGTTTACTAGGGGGCTCCTATAATTCACCCCTCCACTTT. Amino acids: CASSLLGGSYNSPLHF.

This CDR3 is CASSPYRKGHPTAFF. In DNA form, the CDR3 reads TGCGCCAGCAGCCCCTATAGGAAGGGACACCCGACGGCTTTCTTT. The chain has TRBV4-1 and TRBJ1-1, with D possibly being TRBD1 (6 bases). This CDR3 is 15 amino acids long. Germline-derived CDR1 and CDR2 are MGHRA and YSYEKL. V shed 4 bases and J shed 11 bases, with 23 bases lying between them.

The chain recombines TRBV19 with TRBJ1-5, with D uncertain. V lost 4 bases, J lost 1 base, and 11 bases lay in between. The CDR3 is 15 residues long. Germline CDR1 is LNHDA and CDR2 is SQIVND (reference sequence). The CDR3 here is CASSRRFPSNQPQHF. The CDR3 DNA reads TGTGCCAGTAGTAGACGCTTTCCGAGCAATCAGCCCCAGCATTTT.

This CDR3 is CASSHSLPPGGKETQYF. CDR3 DNA sequence: TGTGCCAGCAGCCACTCACTCCCCCCGGGAGGTAAAGAGACCCAGTACTTC. V and J are TRBV3-1 and TRBJ2-5; 7 bases agree with TRBD2. Germline CDR1 LGHDT, CDR2 YNNKEL (reference sequence). This CDR3 has 17 amino acids. Germline trimming cut 3 bases from V and 3 bases from J; bases unmatched to any gene: 13.

At least ten counts were recorded for this clonotype. The V and J genes are TRBV6-1 and TRBJ1-2; the match to TRBD1 covers 7 bases. The length of the CDR3 is 13 residues. Trimming took 6 bases from V and 4 from J; bases not matched to a gene: 5. The germline V gene encodes CDR1 MNHNS and CDR2 SASEGT. The CDR3 region has the DNA TGTGCCAGCAGGGAAACAGGGGTCTATGGCTACACCTTC. Protein sequence: CASRETGVYGYTF.

V gene TRBV7-9 combines with J gene TRBJ2-1; TRBD2 matches 11 bases. The V gene end was trimmed by 3 bases and the J gene end by 5 bases; junction bases not matched to a gene: 3. CDR1 is SEHNR, CDR2 FQNEAQ, per germline (reference sequence). The CDR3 extends over 15 amino acids. The CDR3 here is CASSFPLAGDNEQFF. CDR3 sequence (DNA): TGTGCCAGCAGCTTTCCACTAGCGGGAGACAATGAGCAGTTCTTC.

This clonotype was found once. The chain carries TRBV28 and TRBJ2-7, with 7 positions matching TRBD1. Germline loops: CDR1 MDHEN, CDR2 SYDVKM. This CDR3 comprises 13 residues. The J segment lost 6 bases and the V segment lost 5 bases, leaving 7 bases of the junction unmatched. The CDR3 here is CASSPTGWGEQYF. The CDR3 DNA reads TGTGCCAGCAGTCCGACAGGGTGGGGCGAGCAGTACTTC.

The chain carries TRBV29-1 and TRBJ2-5; D possibly matches TRBD1 or TRBD2 (5 bases each). V lost 4 bases and J 3 bases, leaving 12 bases between the germline ends. This CDR3 comprises 13 residues. CDR1 is SQVTM, CDR2 ANQGSEA, per germline. Here the CDR3 reads CSVGGTPKETQYF. DNA for the CDR3: TGCAGCGTTGGAGGGACGCCCAAAGAGACCCAGTACTTC.

As for this clonotype: At one end, the junction sequence differs from germline, possibly due to a read error. The genes are TRBV29-1 and TRBJ2-7; perhaps TRBD2 as D (7 bases). Looked up from germline, CDR1 is SQVTM and CDR2 is ANQGSEA. This CDR3 has 13 residues. The CDR3 here is CSVEGGVSYEQYF. In DNA form, the CDR3 reads TGCAGCGTCGAAGGGGGGGTATCCTACGAGCAGTACTTC.

V and J are TRBV19 and TRBJ2-6; D not resolved. The CDR3 runs 15 residues. The germline V gene encodes CDR1 LNHDA and CDR2 SQIVND (reference sequence). Trimming shortened V by 4 bases and J by 0 bases, and 7 bases separated the two germline ends. CDR3 sequence: CASSKVPSGANVLTF. The CDR3 DNA reads as TGTGCCAGTAGTAAAGTGCCCTCTGGGGCCAACGTCCTGACTTTC.

This clonotype was found a few times. The CDR3 loop is CASSYSGALRTQYF. The DNA of the CDR3 is TGTGCCAGCAGTTACTCAGGAGCTCTTAGGACCCAGTACTTC. The chain recombines TRBV6-2 or TRBV6-3 with TRBJ2-5; no definite D call. Germline assignment: CDR1 MNHEY and CDR2 SVGEGT. The CDR3 runs 14 residues. Trimming pared 0 bases from V and 7 bases from J, leaving 12 bases between.

The chain combines TRBV12-3 or TRBV12-4 with TRBJ2-7; 7 bases map to TRBD2. This CDR3 region has 11 residues. CDR3 residues: CASGTNYEQYF. The CDR3 region has the DNA TGTGCATCCGGGACTAACTACGAGCAGTACTTC.

This clonotype occurred many times. The chain recombines TRBV7-2 with TRBJ1-2, with a tentative D call TRBD1 (5 bases). The CDR3 has 16 residues. Germline CDR1 reads SGHTA; CDR2 reads FQGNSA. V was pared by 5 bases and J by 5 bases, with 21 bases between. CDR3 in amino acids: CASSQVDAREGYGYTF. The CDR3 DNA sequence: TGTGCCAGCAGCCAAGTGGATGCCAGGGAAGGGTATGGCTACACCTTC.

This clonotype has at least ten counts. The chain joins TRBV7-2 to TRBJ1-2; D remains unclear. The CDR3 spans 16 residues. Germline loops: CDR1 SGHTA, CDR2 FQGNSA. Between the trimmed V and J ends, which lost 3 bases and 2 bases, there was a span of 16 bases. CDR3 sequence (DNA): TGTGCCAGCAGCTTGCCCGGCGCAGGAGGGAACTATGGCTACACCTTC. Translating gives CASSLPGAGGNYGYTF.

This clonotype was recorded a few times. V is TRBV7-6 and J is TRBJ2-7; D gene ambiguous. Germline V gene sequence: CDR1 SGHVS, CDR2 FNYEAQ. The CDR3 is 14 residues long. V was pared by 5 bases and J by 2 bases, with 13 bases between. CDR3 sequence (DNA): TGTGCCAGCAGCCCAATGGGCACAACCTACGAGCAGTACTTC. As protein: CASSPMGTTYEQYF.

This clonotype has a count of ten or more. The chain carries TRBV20-1 and TRBJ2-6, with D unclear. The CDR3 extends over 15 amino acids. V was trimmed by 0 bases and J by 0 bases, leaving 6 bases between them. The germline gives CDR1 DFQATT, CDR2 SNEGSKA (reference sequence). The CDR3 region is CSARDMGSGANVLTF. The CDR3, as DNA: TGCAGTGCTAGAGATATGGGCTCTGGGGCCAACGTCCTGACTTTC.

This clonotype was detected only once. This chain joins TRBV5-1 and TRBJ2-7; possible D gene TRBD1, 6 bases. The length of the CDR3 is 14 residues. The V end was cut by 0 bases, the J end by 6 bases, with 13 bases between. Germline V CDR1 and CDR2: SGHRS, YFSETQ. The CDR3 nucleotides read TGCGCCAGCAGCTTGGCAGTACAGGGCGGCGAGCAGTACTTC. Amino acid sequence: CASSLAVQGGEQYF. The full variable domain, in which reference TRBV5-1 and TRBJ2-7 provide the parts outside the CDR3, is KAGVTQTPRYLIKTRGQQVTLSCSPISGHRSVSWYQQTPGQGLQFLFEYFSETQRNKGNFPGRFSGRQFSNSRSEMNVSTLELGDSALYLCASSLAVQGGEQYFGPGTRLTVT.

The chain recombines TRBV25-1 with TRBJ1-2; D remains ambiguous. In germline, CDR1 is MGHDK, CDR2 SYGVNS. CDR3 length equals 11 residues. V was clipped by 8 bases and J by 10 bases, with 14 bases between them. CDR3 residues: CASGDPGHYTF. CDR3 in DNA: TGTGCCAGCGGAGATCCGGGCCACTACACCTTC.

In DNA form, the CDR3 reads TGCGCCAGCAGCGTCTTACAGGGGGCTGGGGCCCAGTACTTC. Encoded protein: CASSVLQGAGAQYF. This chain uses TRBV5-1 with TRBJ2-5; TRBD1 matches at 9 bases. After removal of 4 bases from V and 9 bases from J, the junction contained 10 bases not matched to a gene. Germline CDR1 SGHRS, CDR2 YFSETQ. This CDR3 is 14 amino acids long.

This clonotype was detected ten times or more. This sequence joins TRBV19 and TRBJ1-1; D call uncertain. The V and J ends lost 9 bases and 0 bases respectively, with 11 bases between them. CDR1 is LNHDA and CDR2 is SQIVND in the germline V gene (reference sequence). The CDR3 contains 13 residues. The CDR3 loop is CASRYSLNTEAFF. The CDR3 bases are TGTGCCAGCCGGTACAGCCTGAACACTGAAGCTTTCTTT.

The chain recombines TRBV11-2 with TRBJ1-2; TRBD1 might be the D (6 bases). Germline V gene lookup returns CDR1 SGHAT and CDR2 FQNNGV. V was clipped by 4 bases and J by 7 bases, with 22 bases between them. The CDR3 is 16 amino acids. CDR3 DNA sequence: TGTGCCAGCAGCTCTTTCGGGGACAAGGGGGAATCTGGCTACACCTTC. Its translation: CASSSFGDKGESGYTF.

The chain combines TRBV2 with TRBJ2-2, with 12 bases that match TRBD2. J gave up 3 bases and V 1 base, and 9 bases lay outside the gene matches. Germline V lookup: CDR1 SNHLY, CDR2 FYNNEI. This CDR3 contains 19 residues. This chain's CDR3 is CASSEGETLAGGYTGELFF. Written as DNA, the CDR3 is TGTGCCAGCAGTGAAGGGGAGACTCTAGCGGGAGGGTACACCGGGGAGCTGTTTTTT.

This clonotype has only one observation. The chain uses TRBV14 and TRBJ2-5; no firm D call. The V and J ends lost 1 base and 5 bases respectively, with 8 bases between them. The CDR3 has 13 amino acids. Germline V CDR1 and CDR2: SGHDN, FVKESK. CDR3 residues: CASSQVTAETQYF. CDR3 DNA sequence: TGTGCCAGCAGCCAAGTTACCGCGGAGACCCAGTACTTC.